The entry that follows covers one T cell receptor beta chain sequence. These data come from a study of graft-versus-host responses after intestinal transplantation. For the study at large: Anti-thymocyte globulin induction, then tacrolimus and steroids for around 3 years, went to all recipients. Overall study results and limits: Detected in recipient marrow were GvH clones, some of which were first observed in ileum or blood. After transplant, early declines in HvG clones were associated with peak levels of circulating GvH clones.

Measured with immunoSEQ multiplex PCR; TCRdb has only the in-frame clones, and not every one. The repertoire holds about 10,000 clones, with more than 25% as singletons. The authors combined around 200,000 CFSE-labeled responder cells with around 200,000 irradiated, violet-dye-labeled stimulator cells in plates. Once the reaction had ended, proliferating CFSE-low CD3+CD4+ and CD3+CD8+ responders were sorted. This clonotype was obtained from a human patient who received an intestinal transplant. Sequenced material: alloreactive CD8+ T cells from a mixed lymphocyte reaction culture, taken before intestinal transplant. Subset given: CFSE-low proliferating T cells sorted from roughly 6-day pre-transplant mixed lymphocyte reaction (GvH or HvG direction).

CDR3 in DNA: TGTGCCAGCAGCTTAACTAGCGGGGGGATGGGGACCCAGTACTTC. Amino acids: CASSLTSGGMGTQYF. This rearrangement joins TRBV7-6 to TRBJ2-5; 12 positions agree with TRBD2. J was trimmed by 7 bases and V by 2 bases; bases with no gene match: 5. Germline V gene lookup returns CDR1 SGHVS and CDR2 FNYEAQ. The CDR3 sequence is 15 residues long. Full variable domain (rest looked up from reference TRBV7-6 and TRBJ2-5): GAGVSQSPRYKVTKRGQDVALRCDPISGHVSLYWYRQALGQGPEFLTYFNYEAQQDKSGLPNDRFSAERPEGSISTLTIQRTEQRDSAMYRCASSLTSGGMGTQYFGPGTRLLVL.